Listed below are T cell receptor beta chains from one sample, sequenced in a study of T-cell reconstitution after alpha-beta-depleted transplantation in children. In TCRdb, the PCR reads were re-called with MiXCR into one record per CDR3 protein. This sample has 70,000 to 95,000 distinct CDR3 sequences, with 15% to 20% found just once. The sequences come from PBMCs, mostly from graft donor cells, collected 360 days after TCRalphabeta/CD19-depleted stem cell transplant. All receptors derive from a male patient aged 2 to 9 who had a stem cell transplant for acute lymphoblastic leukemia, so the T cells may come from the graft donor. CDR3s include the opening cysteine and the closing phenylalanine or tryptophan. The D gene is left open where the match is weak. Rows give clone size only sometimes, using once, few, many, or a class for an expanded clone.

cdr3_nt: TGCAGCGTTTGGTGGGGGCGTTTTCAAGAGACCCAGTACTTC
cdr3_aa: CSVWWGRFQETQYF
cdr3_length: 14
clone_size: NA
v_call: TRBV29-1
j_call: TRBJ2-5
d_call: NA

cdr3_nt: TGCGCCAGCAGCTTGGGAGCGGGAGTCACCGGGGAGCTGTTTTTT
cdr3_aa: CASSLGAGVTGELFF
cdr3_length: 15
clone_size: few
v_call: TRBV5-1
j_call: TRBJ2-2
d_call: TRBD2

cdr3_nt: TGCAGCGCCAGAGCGGGAGGAGGTCGCAATGAGCAGTTCTTC
cdr3_aa: CSARAGGGRNEQFF
cdr3_length: 14
clone_size: few
v_call: TRBV29-1
j_call: TRBJ2-1
d_call: TRBD2

cdr3_nt: TGTGCCAGCAGCTTCGTAGCGGGGAAGTCCTACGAGCAGTACTTC
cdr3_aa: CASSFVAGKSYEQYF
cdr3_length: 15
clone_size: NA
v_call: TRBV7-8
j_call: TRBJ2-7
d_call: TRBD2

cdr3_nt: TGTGCCAGCACCGCACTAGGGCCGGATTCAGTCTACAATGAGCAGTTCTTC
cdr3_aa: CASTALGPDSVYNEQFF
cdr3_length: 17
clone_size: few
v_call: TRBV6-1
j_call: TRBJ2-1
d_call: NA

cdr3_nt: TGCGCCAGCAGCCCTGCTATCCTGACAGGGCAAACCGGGGAGCTGTTTTTT
cdr3_aa: CASSPAILTGQTGELFF
cdr3_length: 17
clone_size: few
v_call: TRBV5-1
j_call: TRBJ2-2
d_call: TRBD1

cdr3_nt: TGCAGCGTTGAGGGATGGGGGAATGAGCAGTTCTTC
cdr3_aa: CSVEGWGNEQFF
cdr3_length: 12
clone_size: NA
v_call: TRBV29-1
j_call: TRBJ2-1
d_call: NA

cdr3_nt: TGCGCCAGCAGCCAACCAAAGAGCTCTGGGGCCAACGTCCTGACTTTC
cdr3_aa: CASSQPKSSGANVLTF
cdr3_length: 16
clone_size: NA
v_call: TRBV4-1
j_call: TRBJ2-6
d_call: NA

cdr3_nt: TGTGCCAGCAGTTTAACCACGGTTAGCACAGATACGCAGTATTTT
cdr3_aa: CASSLTTVSTDTQYF
cdr3_length: 15
clone_size: few
v_call: TRBV12-3/TRBV12-4
j_call: TRBJ2-3
d_call: NA

cdr3_nt: TGTGCCATCAGTGACTCCTTAGGGGATTGGTCCTACGAGCAGTACTTC
cdr3_aa: CAISDSLGDWSYEQYF
cdr3_length: 16
clone_size: NA
v_call: TRBV10-3
j_call: TRBJ2-7
d_call: NA

cdr3_nt: TGCAGTGCTCCCGGACTAGCGGGAAGTACCGGGGAGCTGTTTTTT
cdr3_aa: CSAPGLAGSTGELFF
cdr3_length: 15
clone_size: few
v_call: TRBV20-1
j_call: TRBJ2-2
d_call: TRBD2

cdr3_nt: TGTGCCAGCAGCTTAGGAGACAGGGGGGGCGAAAAACTGTTTTTT
cdr3_aa: CASSLGDRGGEKLFF
cdr3_length: 15
clone_size: few
v_call: TRBV7-2
j_call: TRBJ1-4
d_call: TRBD1

cdr3_nt: TGCAGCGTTGGGACCCGGGGGACTAGCGGGAGGGTCACGCCCTACAATGAGCAGTTCTTC
cdr3_aa: CSVGTRGTSGRVTPYNEQFF
cdr3_length: 20
clone_size: NA
v_call: TRBV29-1
j_call: TRBJ2-1
d_call: TRBD2

cdr3_nt: TGTGCCAGCAGTTTAGTCCGGGGACTGCGATGGAATGAGCAGTTCTTC
cdr3_aa: CASSLVRGLRWNEQFF
cdr3_length: 16
clone_size: few
v_call: TRBV12-3/TRBV12-4
j_call: TRBJ2-1
d_call: NA

cdr3_nt: TGTGCCAGCAGTTACTCGGCGTACAGGGTCAATCAGCCCCAGCATTTT
cdr3_aa: CASSYSAYRVNQPQHF
cdr3_length: 16
clone_size: few
v_call: TRBV6-6
j_call: TRBJ1-5
d_call: NA

cdr3_nt: TGTGCCAGCAGTTACGCTAGCGGGAACACCGGGGAGCTGTTTTTT
cdr3_aa: CASSYASGNTGELFF
cdr3_length: 15
clone_size: NA
v_call: TRBV6-5
j_call: TRBJ2-2
d_call: TRBD2

cdr3_nt: TGTGCGGAGAGATCGGACAGCTCCCTGGCCTACGAGCAGTACTTC
cdr3_aa: CAERSDSSLAYEQYF
cdr3_length: 15
clone_size: once
v_call: TRBV24-1
j_call: TRBJ2-7
d_call: NA

cdr3_nt: TGTGCCAGCAGCGTAGCGGGGTACCAAGAGACCCAGTACTTC
cdr3_aa: CASSVAGYQETQYF
cdr3_length: 14
clone_size: NA
v_call: TRBV9
j_call: TRBJ2-5
d_call: NA

cdr3_nt: TGTGCCAGCAGTTTCACTAGCGGGAGAGCCGCCGAGCAGTACTTC
cdr3_aa: CASSFTSGRAAEQYF
cdr3_length: 15
clone_size: once
v_call: TRBV6-2/TRBV6-3
j_call: TRBJ2-7
d_call: TRBD2

cdr3_nt: TGCGCCAGCAGCCCGGCAAGGGGTACGAAAACTGAAGCTTTCTTT
cdr3_aa: CASSPARGTKTEAFF
cdr3_length: 15
clone_size: many
v_call: TRBV5-1
j_call: TRBJ1-1
d_call: NA

cdr3_nt: TGTGCCAGCAGTGAACGGGGTAGGAAGACCCAGTACTTC
cdr3_aa: CASSERGRKTQYF
cdr3_length: 13
clone_size: NA
v_call: TRBV6-1
j_call: TRBJ2-5
d_call: NA

cdr3_nt: TGCGCCAGCAGCACCCGGGACAGGTTATTCTACGAGCAGTACTTC
cdr3_aa: CASSTRDRLFYEQYF
cdr3_length: 15
clone_size: NA
v_call: TRBV5-1
j_call: TRBJ2-7
d_call: TRBD1

cdr3_nt: TGCGCCAGCAGCTTGGGCATTAATCAGCCCCAGCATTTT
cdr3_aa: CASSLGINQPQHF
cdr3_length: 13
clone_size: many
v_call: TRBV5-1
j_call: TRBJ1-5
d_call: NA

cdr3_nt: TGCAGTGCTAAGCCGGTTTGGGCACACAATGAGCAGTTCTTC
cdr3_aa: CSAKPVWAHNEQFF
cdr3_length: 14
clone_size: NA
v_call: TRBV20-1
j_call: TRBJ2-1
d_call: NA

cdr3_nt: TGCAGTGCTATTCGACAGGGCCTCTACGAGCAGTACTTC
cdr3_aa: CSAIRQGLYEQYF
cdr3_length: 13
clone_size: few
v_call: TRBV20-1
j_call: TRBJ2-7
d_call: TRBD1

cdr3_nt: TGTGCCAGCAGTGAATGGGTACGAGGGAGAGCCTACAATGAGCAGTTCTTC
cdr3_aa: CASSEWVRGRAYNEQFF
cdr3_length: 17
clone_size: NA
v_call: TRBV2
j_call: TRBJ2-1
d_call: NA

cdr3_nt: TGTGCCAGCAGTTTAGGTCAGGCCGGGCACTCTGAAGCTTTCTTT
cdr3_aa: CASSLGQAGHSEAFF
cdr3_length: 15
clone_size: NA
v_call: TRBV12-3/TRBV12-4
j_call: TRBJ1-1
d_call: NA

cdr3_nt: TGTGCCAGCAGCGGTCGGGTGGGGAGCTCCTACGAGCAGTACTTC
cdr3_aa: CASSGRVGSSYEQYF
cdr3_length: 15
clone_size: NA
v_call: TRBV3-1
j_call: TRBJ2-7
d_call: NA

cdr3_nt: TGCAGTGCTAGAAACACTAGGGAGACCCAGTACTTC
cdr3_aa: CSARNTRETQYF
cdr3_length: 12
clone_size: NA
v_call: TRBV20-1
j_call: TRBJ2-5
d_call: NA

cdr3_nt: TGTGCCAGCAGTTACTGGGCGGCGAACACCGGGGAGCTGTTTTTT
cdr3_aa: CASSYWAANTGELFF
cdr3_length: 15
clone_size: NA
v_call: TRBV6-5
j_call: TRBJ2-2
d_call: NA

cdr3_nt: TGTGCCAGCAGGCTGGACAGGGTGACAAACGAGCAGTACTTC
cdr3_aa: CASRLDRVTNEQYF
cdr3_length: 14
clone_size: few
v_call: TRBV11-2
j_call: TRBJ2-7
d_call: TRBD1

cdr3_nt: TGCAGCGTTGTGAGGGCAGGTCAAGGCTACACCTTC
cdr3_aa: CSVVRAGQGYTF
cdr3_length: 12
clone_size: NA
v_call: TRBV29-1
j_call: TRBJ1-2
d_call: NA

cdr3_nt: TGTGCCACCAGTGATCCCAGGGGTGGGGCCAACGTCCTGACTTTC
cdr3_aa: CATSDPRGGANVLTF
cdr3_length: 15
clone_size: many
v_call: TRBV24-1
j_call: TRBJ2-6
d_call: NA

cdr3_nt: TGTGCCAGCAGCCCCGGGACAGTAAAAAACATTCAGTACTTC
cdr3_aa: CASSPGTVKNIQYF
cdr3_length: 14
clone_size: many
v_call: TRBV12-3/TRBV12-4
j_call: TRBJ2-4
d_call: TRBD1

cdr3_nt: TGTGCCACCAGCCGGGGACACTCCTACGAGCAGTACTTC
cdr3_aa: CATSRGHSYEQYF
cdr3_length: 13
clone_size: few
v_call: TRBV24-1
j_call: TRBJ2-7
d_call: NA

cdr3_nt: TGCGCCAGCAGCCAAGATCGACGTGAAGCTTTCTTT
cdr3_aa: CASSQDRREAFF
cdr3_length: 12
clone_size: few
v_call: TRBV4-1
j_call: TRBJ1-1
d_call: NA

cdr3_nt: TGTGCCAGCAGCTTGGGCAGACCGAACACCGGGGAGCTGTTTTTT
cdr3_aa: CASSLGRPNTGELFF
cdr3_length: 15
clone_size: few
v_call: TRBV7-9
j_call: TRBJ2-2
d_call: NA

cdr3_nt: TGTGCCAGCAGCCGGGTGAGGGAGCAGTACTTC
cdr3_aa: CASSRVREQYF
cdr3_length: 11
clone_size: few
v_call: TRBV5-6
j_call: TRBJ2-7
d_call: NA

cdr3_nt: TGTGCCATCAGTGAAGCGAGGGATGGACCCCAGCATTTT
cdr3_aa: CAISEARDGPQHF
cdr3_length: 13
clone_size: few
v_call: TRBV10-3
j_call: TRBJ1-5
d_call: NA

cdr3_nt: TGTGCCAGCAGTTTTTTTAGGGGAAGGGGGGAGCTGTTTTTT
cdr3_aa: CASSFFRGRGELFF
cdr3_length: 14
clone_size: few
v_call: TRBV12-3/TRBV12-4
j_call: TRBJ2-2
d_call: NA

cdr3_nt: TGTGCCACGCTGGGACAGGGGATCACTGAAGCTTTCTTT
cdr3_aa: CATLGQGITEAFF
cdr3_length: 13
clone_size: NA
v_call: TRBV10-3
j_call: TRBJ1-1
d_call: TRBD1

cdr3_nt: TGTGCCAGCAGCTTCGACAGGGGGCCGGAGACCCAGTACTTC
cdr3_aa: CASSFDRGPETQYF
cdr3_length: 14
clone_size: NA
v_call: TRBV7-9
j_call: TRBJ2-5
d_call: TRBD1

cdr3_nt: TGCGCCAGCAGTTCTTCCAGGGTAGGTAATGAGCAGTTCTTC
cdr3_aa: CASSSSRVGNEQFF
cdr3_length: 14
clone_size: few
v_call: TRBV5-1
j_call: TRBJ2-1
d_call: NA